These 5 T cell receptor beta chains were sequenced from one sample in a study of OX40 agonist ivuxolimab in advanced cancers. Sequencing used immunoSEQ multiplex PCR; TCRdb keeps in-frame clones, though not all of them. The sample yields some 19,000 clones, 68% seen once. The source was CD4+ or CD8+ T cells sorted from blood, collected in a trial of the OX40 agonist ivuxolimab. These receptor sequences come from an adult with an advanced solid tumor such as melanoma, head and neck, liver or kidney cancer.

CDR3 amino acids: CASSLRGIAEAFF. As DNA, the CDR3 is TGTGCCAGCAGCCTCAGGGGAATCGCTGAAGCTTTCTTT. The J gene is TRBJ1-1, the V gene TRBV7-6; D might be TRBD1 (6 bases). V lost 5 bases, J lost 6 bases, and 13 bases lay in between. This CDR3 is built from 13 residues. Germline V gene lookup returns CDR1 SGHVS and CDR2 FNYEAQ.

The genes are TRBV19 and TRBJ2-1; D tentatively fits TRBD1 or TRBD2 (5 bases each). This CDR3 region has 13 residues. Germline V gene lookup returns CDR1 LNHDA and CDR2 SQIVND (reference sequence). V lost 10 bases and J 7 bases, leaving 17 bases between the germline ends. DNA of the CDR3: TGTGCCACCTCCGGGGCCGGACTGAATGAGCAGTTCTTC. It codes for CATSGAGLNEQFF.

This chain uses TRBV27 with TRBJ1-5; 7 positions agree with TRBD1. The CDR3 is 15 amino acids. The germline CDR1 and CDR2 sequences are MNHEY and SMNVEV (reference sequence). Losses at the gene ends were 5 bases for V and 7 bases for J; bases not matched to a gene: 11. The CDR3 DNA follows: TGTGCCAGCAGTCCCCGTGACAGGGTCGGCCAGCCCCAGCATTTT. Protein product: CASSPRDRVGQPQHF.

V and J are TRBV2 and TRBJ1-4; weak D call: TRBD1 (6 bases). V was pared by 3 bases and J by 7 bases, with 12 bases between. Germline V gene sequence: CDR1 SNHLY, CDR2 FYNNEI. The CDR3 has 14 amino acids. The CDR3 sequence is CASSEAGGGEKLFF. The CDR3 DNA follows: TGTGCCAGCAGTGAGGCGGGGGGCGGTGAAAAACTGTTTTTT.

This chain joins TRBV21-1 and TRBJ2-2. TRBV21-1 is given as a pseudogene. The length of the CDR3 is 15 residues. This CDR3 is CASDYRLPDPGELFF. For the CDR3, the DNA is TGTGCCAGCGATTACAGACTTCCGGATCCCGGGGAGCTGTTTTTT.